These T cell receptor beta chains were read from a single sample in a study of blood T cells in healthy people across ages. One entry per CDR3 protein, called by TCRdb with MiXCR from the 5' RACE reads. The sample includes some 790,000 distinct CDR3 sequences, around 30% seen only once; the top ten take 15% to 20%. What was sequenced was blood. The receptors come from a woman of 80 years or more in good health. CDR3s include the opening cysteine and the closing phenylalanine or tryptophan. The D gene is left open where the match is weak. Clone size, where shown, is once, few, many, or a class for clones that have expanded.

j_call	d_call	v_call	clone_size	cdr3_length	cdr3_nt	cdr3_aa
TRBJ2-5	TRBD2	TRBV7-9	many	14	TGTGCCAGCAGCCCTCGGACTAGTCGAGAGACCCAGTACTTC	CASSPRTSRETQYF
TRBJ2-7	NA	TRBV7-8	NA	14	TGTGCCAGCAGCTTAGAGGACTTCGCCTACGAGCAGTACTTC	CASSLEDFAYEQYF
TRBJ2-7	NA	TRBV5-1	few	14	TGCGCCAGCAGCTCCGCAGGGACCACCTACGAGCAGTACTTC	CASSSAGTTYEQYF
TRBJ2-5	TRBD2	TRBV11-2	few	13	TGTGCCAGCAGCTCGGGGGGGCCTAATGAGCAGTACTTC	CASSSGGPNEQYF
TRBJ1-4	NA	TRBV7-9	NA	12	TGTGCCAGCAGCTTAGACAGCGAAAAACTGTTTTTT	CASSLDSEKLFF
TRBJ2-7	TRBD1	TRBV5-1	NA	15	TGCGCCAGCAGCTTATCCGGGACAGACAACTACGAGCAGTACTTC	CASSLSGTDNYEQYF
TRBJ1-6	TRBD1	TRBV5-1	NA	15	TGCGCCAGCAGGATGGGACAGCGGGATAATTCACCCCTCCACTTT	CASRMGQRDNSPLHF
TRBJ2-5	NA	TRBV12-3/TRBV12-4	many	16	TGTGCCAGCACCGATCGGGCAGGTACCTACCAAGAGACCCAGTACTTC	CASTDRAGTYQETQYF
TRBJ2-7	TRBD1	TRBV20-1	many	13	TGCAGTGCTGGCCTTGACAGGGGATACGAGCAGTACTTC	CSAGLDRGYEQYF
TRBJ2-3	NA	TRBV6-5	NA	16	TGTGCCAGCAGTTCCCAGGACAGAGAAAGCACAGATACGCAGTATTTT	CASSSQDRESTDTQYF
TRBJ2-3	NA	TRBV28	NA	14	TGTGCCAGCGGGACGGGACTTCGCACAGATACGCAGTATTTT	CASGTGLRTDTQYF
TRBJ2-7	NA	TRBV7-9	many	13	TGTGCCAGCAGCTTTTATAAATCCTCCGAGCAGTACTTC	CASSFYKSSEQYF
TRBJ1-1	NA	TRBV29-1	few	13	TGCAGCGTTGAAATGGGCCCCAACACTGAAGCTTTCTTT	CSVEMGPNTEAFF
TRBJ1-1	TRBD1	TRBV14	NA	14	TGTGCCAGCAGCCCTCACTCCGGACAGGGAGGGGCTTTCTTT	CASSPHSGQGGAFF
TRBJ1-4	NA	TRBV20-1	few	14	TGCAGTGCTCCCAGACAGGTCGAGGCCGAAAAACTGTTTTTT	CSAPRQVEAEKLFF
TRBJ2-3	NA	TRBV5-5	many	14	TGTGCCAGCAGTTCGGGGCCCGGCACAGATACGCAGTATTTT	CASSSGPGTDTQYF
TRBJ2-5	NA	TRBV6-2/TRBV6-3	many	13	TGTGCCAGCAGTTGGACGTCCAGAGAGACCCAGTACTTC	CASSWTSRETQYF
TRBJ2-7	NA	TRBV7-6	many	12	TGTGCCAGCAGCTTAGGTCACGACGAGCAGTACTTC	CASSLGHDEQYF
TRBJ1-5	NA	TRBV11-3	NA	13	TGTGCCAGCAGCTTAGCGGGTGTGGAACCTGAGCATTTT	CASSLAGVEPEHF
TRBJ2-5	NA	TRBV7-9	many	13	TGTGCCAGCAGCCGGGAGTACCAAGAGACCCAGTACTTC	CASSREYQETQYF
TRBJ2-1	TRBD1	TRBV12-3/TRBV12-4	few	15	TGTGCCAGCAGTTCAGTGACAGGGGGGATCAATGAGCAGTTCTTC	CASSSVTGGINEQFF
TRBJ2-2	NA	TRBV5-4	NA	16	TGTGCCAGCAGCTTGGAAGGAGGGGTGAACACCGGGGAGCTGTTTTTT	CASSLEGGVNTGELFF
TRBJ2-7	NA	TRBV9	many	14	TGTGCCAGCAGCGTAGGAGATAGCGGCTACGAGCAGTACTTC	CASSVGDSGYEQYF
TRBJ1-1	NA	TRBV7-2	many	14	TGTGCCAGCAGCTTATGGTCAGGGGTATCTGAAGCTTTCTTT	CASSLWSGVSEAFF
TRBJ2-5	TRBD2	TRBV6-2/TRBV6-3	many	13	TGTGCCAGCAGATTCAGCGGGGCTGAGACCCAGTACTTC	CASRFSGAETQYF
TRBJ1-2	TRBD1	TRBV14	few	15	TGTGCCAGCAGCCAAGTGACAGGGGGCCGCTATGGCTACACCTTC	CASSQVTGGRYGYTF
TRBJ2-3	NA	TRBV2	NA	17	TGTGCCAGCAGCCCCCCCGTTTTAACCGGCGGCACAGATACGCAGTATTTT	CASSPPVLTGGTDTQYF
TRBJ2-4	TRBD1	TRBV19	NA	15	TGTGCCAGTAGTATCCTGGACAGGGGGGAAAACATTCAGTACTTC	CASSILDRGENIQYF
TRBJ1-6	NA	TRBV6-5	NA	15	TGTGCCAGCAGTTACAAGCCTCGAGGAGATTCACCCCTCCACTTT	CASSYKPRGDSPLHF
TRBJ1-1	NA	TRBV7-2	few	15	TGTGCCAGCAGCGGACAAAGACACATGAACACTGAAGCTTTCTTT	CASSGQRHMNTEAFF
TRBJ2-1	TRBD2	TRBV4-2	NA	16	TGTGTCGGCAGCCAAGACAGGGGGACTAGCGGGGTTGAGCAGTTCTTC	CVGSQDRGTSGVEQFF
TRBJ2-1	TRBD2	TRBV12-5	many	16	TGTGCTAGTGGCTACGGGACTAGCGGGGGGCCCAGTGAGCAGTTCTTC	CASGYGTSGGPSEQFF
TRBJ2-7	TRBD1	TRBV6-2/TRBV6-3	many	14	TGTGCCAGCAGGGGACAGGGGGCCCGCTACGAGCAGTACTTC	CASRGQGARYEQYF
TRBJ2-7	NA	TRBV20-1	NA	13	TGCAGTGCTAGTCCCGGACAGAGCTACGAGCAGTACTTC	CSASPGQSYEQYF
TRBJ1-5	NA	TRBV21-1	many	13	TGTGCCAGCGGAAAGTCAGAGGTTCAGCCCCAGCATTTT	CASGKSEVQPQHF
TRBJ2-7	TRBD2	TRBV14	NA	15	TGTGCCAGCAGCCGGGGACTAGCGGGGGCGAGGGAGCAGTACTTC	CASSRGLAGAREQYF
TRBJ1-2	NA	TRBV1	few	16	TGCACCAGCAGCCACCGGGTTTTCGCAGCTAACTATGGCTACACCTTC	CTSSHRVFAANYGYTF
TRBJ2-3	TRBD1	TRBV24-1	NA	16	TGTGCCACCGGTGATGGGCGACAGGGCGGCACAGATACGCAGTGTTTT	CATGDGRQGGTDTQCF
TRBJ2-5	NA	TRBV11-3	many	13	TGTGCCAGCAGCCCTAGCCCCGTGGGGGAGCAGTACTTC	CASSPSPVGEQYF
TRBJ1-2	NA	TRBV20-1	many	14	TGCAGTGCTAGAGACCCGGGCAGGGGAAGTGGCTACACCTTC	CSARDPGRGSGYTF
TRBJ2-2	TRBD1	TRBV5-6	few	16	TGTGCCAGCAGCACTCGCGGGACAGGGGACACCGGGGAGCTGTTTTTT	CASSTRGTGDTGELFF
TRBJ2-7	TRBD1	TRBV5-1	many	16	TGCGCCAGCAGCCAGACCCCGGACAGGGGGTTTAGCGAGCAGTACTTC	CASSQTPDRGFSEQYF
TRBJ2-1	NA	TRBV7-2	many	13	TGTGCCAGCAGCCCAAGACGAGGGTTTGAGCAGTTCTTC	CASSPRRGFEQFF
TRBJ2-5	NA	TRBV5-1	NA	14	TGCGCCAGCAGCCGTTCACAGGCGAGGGAGACCCAGTACTTC	CASSRSQARETQYF
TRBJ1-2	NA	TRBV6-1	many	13	TGTGCCAGCAGGGCTACAGCAGTCTATGGCTACACCTTC	CASRATAVYGYTF
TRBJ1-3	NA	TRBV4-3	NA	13	TGCGCCAGCAGCCAAGTGTCCGGGGGCACCATATATTTT	CASSQVSGGTIYF
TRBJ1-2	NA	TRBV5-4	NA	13	TGTGCCAGCAGCTTGGCCGGGTCTCTCGGCTACACCTTC	CASSLAGSLGYTF
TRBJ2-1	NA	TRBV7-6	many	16	TGTGCCAGCAGCCGACGGGACGGCAACTCCTACAATGAGCAGTTCTTC	CASSRRDGNSYNEQFF
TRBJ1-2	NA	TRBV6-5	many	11	TGTGCCAGCAGTTATCAGGGTGGCTACACCTTC	CASSYQGGYTF
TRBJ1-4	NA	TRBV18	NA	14	TGTGCCAGCTCACCATCTCCAACTAATGAAAAACTGTTTTTT	CASSPSPTNEKLFF
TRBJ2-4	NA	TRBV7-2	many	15	TGTGCCAGCAGCTCGGTGATTGGAGCCAAAAACATTCAGTACTTC	CASSSVIGAKNIQYF
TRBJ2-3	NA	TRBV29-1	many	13	TGCAGCGTTGTAGGGGGGGGGTTAGATACGCAGTATTTT	CSVVGGGLDTQYF